Below are 28 T cell receptor beta chains sequenced from a single sample in a study of T cells expressing NK-cell markers. TCRdb derives one entry per CDR3 protein from the 5' RACE reads, leaving out DNA. This sample's clone table lists some 460,000 distinct CDR3 sequences. The sample consisted of blood T cells: a sorted CD56 or NKG2C T cell subset, CD4+ or CD8+ T cells, or bulk PBMC T cells (not recorded which). Receptors originate from a woman aged 45-59 years in good health.

V gene TRBV5-6 combines with J gene TRBJ2-5; TCRdb's D call of TRBD1 is untestable without DNA. Germline V gene lookup returns CDR1 SGHDT and CDR2 YYEEEE. The CDR3 runs 15 residues. CDR3 amino acids: CASSSDRGAQETQYF.

This sequence joins TRBV4-2 and TRBJ1-5; TCRdb proposes TRBD1, but this gene call is untestable without DNA. The CDR3 has 15 residues. Germline V gives CDR1 LGHNA, CDR2 YNFKEQ. This CDR3 reads CASSPGAGKLEPQHF.

The chain employs TRBV11-2 and TRBJ2-5; TCRdb's D call, TRBD1, is unchecked because there is no DNA. This CDR3 spans 16 amino acids. The V gene's germline CDR1 is SGHAT and CDR2 FQNNGV. CDR3 sequence: CASSLDLPGTGETQYF.

This chain links TRBV19 with TRBJ2-2. The CDR3 has 13 amino acids. The germline V gene has CDR1 LNHDA and CDR2 SQIVND (reference sequence). This CDR3 is CASSEEAAGELFF.

The J gene is TRBJ2-2, the V gene TRBV2; TCRdb returns TRBD2, unconfirmable since there is no DNA. From germline, CDR1 is SNHLY and CDR2 FYNNEI. The length of the CDR3 is 16 residues. CDR3 amino acids: CASSERKGLSTGELFF.

The chain recombines TRBV4-1 with TRBJ2-1; TCRdb reports TRBD1, a call that lacks DNA to check it against. CDR1 is MGHRA, CDR2 YSYEKL, per germline. The CDR3 has 16 amino acids. The CDR3 region is CASSQDSVGANNEQFF.

The rearrangement links TRBV10-3 to TRBJ1-5; the TCRdb D gene call, TRBD1, has no DNA to confirm it. CDR1 ENHRY and CDR2 SYGVKD come from the germline V gene. This CDR3 spans 14 amino acids. CDR3 protein: CAISARGLNQPQHF.

J is TRBJ2-5 and V is TRBV12-3 or TRBV12-4; TCRdb indicates TRBD1, and absent DNA this call remains unverified. This CDR3 spans 14 amino acids. This chain's CDR3 is CASSITQGGETQYF.

The chain combines TRBV7-8 with TRBJ1-1. The CDR3 spans 12 residues. The germline V gene encodes CDR1 SGHVS and CDR2 FQNEAQ. CDR3: CASSFKNTEAFF.

The chain couples TRBV15 to TRBJ1-5. CDR1 is LNHNV, CDR2 YYDKDF, per germline (reference sequence). The CDR3 contains 17 residues. The CDR3 protein is CATSRVLGTAGYQPQHF.

The chain is built from TRBV5-1 and TRBJ2-2; TCRdb's D call, TRBD2, is unchecked because there is no DNA. Germline V lookup: CDR1 SGHRS, CDR2 YFSETQ. The CDR3 runs 18 residues. The CDR3 here is CASSLGASGRRNTGELFF.

The V call is TRBV15, the J call TRBJ2-2; as DNA is missing, the TRBD1 call by TCRdb cannot be tested. Looked up from germline, CDR1 is LNHNV and CDR2 is YYDKDF (reference sequence). The length of the CDR3 is 13 residues. The CDR3 sequence: CATSATGSGELFF.

J is TRBJ2-1 and V is TRBV24-1. Germline-derived CDR1 and CDR2 are KGHDR and SFDVKD. This CDR3 has 11 amino acids. The CDR3 spells CATIHSCEQFF.

This rearrangement joins TRBV11-2 to TRBJ2-1; TCRdb indicates TRBD1, and absent DNA this call remains unverified. CDR3 length: 16 residues. In germline, CDR1 is SGHAT, CDR2 FQNNGV. CDR3 sequence reads: CASSLIGTSSYNEQFF.

The chain is built from TRBV12-3 or TRBV12-4 and TRBJ1-2. The CDR3 is made up of 13 amino acids. CDR3 amino acids: CASSLRGRDGYTF.

This rearrangement joins TRBV5-5 to TRBJ2-1; no DNA is available, so the TRBD1 call from TCRdb remains unchecked. From germline, CDR1 is SGHKS and CDR2 YYEKEE (reference sequence). This CDR3 spans 13 amino acids. CDR3 sequence reads: CASSPPGADEQFF.

The chain combines TRBV5-1 with TRBJ2-6. This CDR3 is built from 15 residues. The germline CDR1 and CDR2 sequences are SGHRS and YFSETQ. This CDR3 reads CASSLDSSGANVLTF.

This chain connects TRBV7-2 to TRBJ2-1; TCRdb's D gene call, TRBD1, goes unchecked for lack of DNA. The germline CDR1 and CDR2 sequences are SGHTA and FQGNSA. The CDR3 is made up of 16 amino acids. The CDR3 loop is CASSLVGANSYNEQFF.

The genes are TRBV5-1 and TRBJ1-5; as DNA is missing, the TRBD1 call by TCRdb cannot be tested. Germline V gene lookup returns CDR1 SGHRS and CDR2 YFSETQ. The CDR3 covers 15 residues. This CDR3 reads CASSLSGTGDQPQHF.

The chain carries TRBV2 and TRBJ2-3. The CDR3 has 14 amino acids. Germline CDR1 SNHLY, CDR2 FYNNEI. CDR3 residues: CASSEESATDTQYF.

The rearrangement links TRBV24-1 to TRBJ2-2; the TCRdb call, TRBD1, lacks DNA for checking. CDR3 length: 15 amino acids. Germline CDR1 is KGHDR and CDR2 is SFDVKD. CDR3: CATSEQGAVTGELFF.

The V call is TRBV19, the J call TRBJ2-1; the TCRdb call, TRBD1, lacks DNA for checking. The CDR3 spans 11 residues. Per germline, CDR1 LNHDA and CDR2 SQIVND (reference sequence). CDR3 protein: CASTGSNEQFF.

The rearrangement links TRBV20-1 to TRBJ2-3; without DNA, the TCRdb call of TRBD1 cannot be checked. Germline V gene data show CDR1 as DFQATT and CDR2 as SNEGSKA (reference sequence). The CDR3 loop spans 16 amino acids. The CDR3 loop reads CSASLPGQGLRDTQYF.

J is TRBJ1-5 and V is TRBV3-1; TCRdb calls TRBD1, which cannot be checked without DNA. CDR3 length equals 17 residues. Germline-derived CDR1 and CDR2 are LGHDT and YNNKEL (reference sequence). The chain's CDR3 is CASSLNAGRGLNQPQHF. Variable domain in full (rest from reference TRBV3-1 and TRBJ1-5): DTAVSQTPKYLVTQMGNDKSIKCEQNLGHDTMYWYKQDSKKFLKIMFSYNNKELIINETVPNRFSPKSPDKAHLNLHINSLELGDSAVYFCASSLNAGRGLNQPQHFGDGTRLSIL.

The gene calls are TRBV7-3 and TRBJ2-3; absent DNA, TCRdb's TRBD2 call cannot be checked. Germline-derived CDR1 and CDR2 are SGHTA and FQGTGA. This CDR3 spans 15 amino acids. The CDR3 region is CASSLKREFSDTQYF.

J is TRBJ2-5 and V is TRBV20-1; TCRdb picks TRBD2, but there is no DNA to check that call. The CDR3 covers 16 residues. Germline V gene data show CDR1 as DFQATT and CDR2 as SNEGSKA (reference sequence). The chain's CDR3 is CSAREGKRELGETQYF.

V is TRBV3-1 and J is TRBJ2-3; TCRdb reports TRBD2, a call that lacks DNA to check it against. The CDR3 sequence is 17 residues long. Germline lookup yields CDR1 LGHDT and CDR2 YNNKEL (reference sequence). The CDR3 loop is CASSQISGRANTDTQYF.

The genes are TRBV6-6 and TRBJ2-5; the TCRdb call, TRBD1, lacks DNA for checking. This CDR3 comprises 15 residues. The germline CDR1 and CDR2 sequences are MNHNY and SVGAGI (reference sequence). Here the CDR3 reads CASSPRGQPRETQYF.